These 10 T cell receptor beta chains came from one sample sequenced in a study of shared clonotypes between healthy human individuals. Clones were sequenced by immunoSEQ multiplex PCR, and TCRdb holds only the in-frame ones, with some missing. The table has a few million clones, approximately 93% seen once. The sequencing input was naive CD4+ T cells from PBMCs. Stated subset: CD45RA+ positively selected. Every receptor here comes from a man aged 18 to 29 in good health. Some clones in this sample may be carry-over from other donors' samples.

The CDR3 coding sequence is TGTGCCAGCAGTTCTCCTTCAGGGGGTAGCACAGATACGCAGTATTTT. Amino acids: CASSSPSGGSTDTQYF. The gene calls are TRBV28 and TRBJ2-3; 7 bases map to TRBD1. From germline, CDR1 is MDHEN and CDR2 SYDVKM. J gave up 0 bases and V 4 bases, and 7 bases lay outside the gene matches. The CDR3 sequence is 16 residues long.

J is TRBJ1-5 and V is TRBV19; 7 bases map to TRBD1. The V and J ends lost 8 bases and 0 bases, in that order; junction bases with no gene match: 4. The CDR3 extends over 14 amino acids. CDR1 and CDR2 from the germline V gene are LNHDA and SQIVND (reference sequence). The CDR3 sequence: CASETGYSNQPQHF. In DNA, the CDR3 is TGTGCCAGTGAGACAGGGTATAGCAATCAGCCCCAGCATTTT.

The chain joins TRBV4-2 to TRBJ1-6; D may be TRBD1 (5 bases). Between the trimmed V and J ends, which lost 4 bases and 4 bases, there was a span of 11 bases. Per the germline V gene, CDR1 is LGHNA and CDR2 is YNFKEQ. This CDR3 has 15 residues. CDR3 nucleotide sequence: TGTGCCAGCAGCCGAGAACAGGAGTATAATTCACCCCTCCACTTT. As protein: CASSREQEYNSPLHF.

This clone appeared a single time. CDR3 in amino acids: CASSGATDTQYF. CDR3 coding DNA: TGCGCCAGCAGTGGTGCCACAGATACGCAGTATTTT. The chain recombines TRBV5-1 with TRBJ2-3; D unresolved. CDR1 and CDR2 (germline): SGHRS, YFSETQ. The V end was cut by 5 bases, the J end by 2 bases, with 6 bases between. The CDR3 totals 12 residues.

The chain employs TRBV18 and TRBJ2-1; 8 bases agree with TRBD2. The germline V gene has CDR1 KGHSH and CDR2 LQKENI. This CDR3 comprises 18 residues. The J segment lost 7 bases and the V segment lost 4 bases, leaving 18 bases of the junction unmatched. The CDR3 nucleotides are TGTGCCAGCTCACGACCGGGAGGGGCCGGATATTCGGGGAATGAGCAGTTCTTC. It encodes CASSRPGGAGYSGNEQFF. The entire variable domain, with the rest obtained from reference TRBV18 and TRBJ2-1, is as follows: NAGVMQNPRHLVRRRGQEARLRCSPMKGHSHVYWYRQLPEEGLKFMVYLQKENIIDESGMPKERFSAEFPKEGPSILRIQQVVRGDSAAYFCASSRPGGAGYSGNEQFFGPGTRLTVL.

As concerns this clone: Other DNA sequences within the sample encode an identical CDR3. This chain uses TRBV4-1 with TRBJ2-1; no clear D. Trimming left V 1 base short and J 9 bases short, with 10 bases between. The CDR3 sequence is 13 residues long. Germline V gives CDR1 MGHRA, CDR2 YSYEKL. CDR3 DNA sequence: TGCGCCAGCAGCCAAGGGGATGGGGTTGAGCAGTTCTTC. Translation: CASSQGDGVEQFF.

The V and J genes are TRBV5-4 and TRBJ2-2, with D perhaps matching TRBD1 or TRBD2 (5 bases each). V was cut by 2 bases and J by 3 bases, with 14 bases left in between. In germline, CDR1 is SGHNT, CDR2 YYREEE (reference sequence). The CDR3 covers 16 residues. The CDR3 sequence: CASSFDRDGYTGELFF. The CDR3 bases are TGTGCCAGCAGCTTCGACCGGGACGGTTACACCGGGGAGCTGTTTTTT.

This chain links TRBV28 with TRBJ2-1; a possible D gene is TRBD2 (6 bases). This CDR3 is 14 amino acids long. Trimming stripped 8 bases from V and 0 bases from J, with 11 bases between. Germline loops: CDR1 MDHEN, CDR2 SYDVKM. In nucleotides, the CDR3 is TGTGCCAGCTCTCGGGAGTTCTCCTACAATGAGCAGTTCTTC. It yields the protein CASSREFSYNEQFF. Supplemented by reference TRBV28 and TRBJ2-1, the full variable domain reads DVKVTQSSRYLVKRTGEKVFLECVQDMDHENMFWYRQDPGLGLRLIYFSYDVKMKEKGDIPEGYSVSREKKERFSLILESASTNQTSMYLCASSREFSYNEQFFGPGTRLTVL.

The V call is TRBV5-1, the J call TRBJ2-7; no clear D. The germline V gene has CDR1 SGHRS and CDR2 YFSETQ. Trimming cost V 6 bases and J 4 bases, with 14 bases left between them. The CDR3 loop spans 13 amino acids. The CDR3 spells CASTGPLGYEQYF. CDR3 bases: TGCGCCAGCACCGGTCCTCTGGGGTACGAGCAGTACTTC.

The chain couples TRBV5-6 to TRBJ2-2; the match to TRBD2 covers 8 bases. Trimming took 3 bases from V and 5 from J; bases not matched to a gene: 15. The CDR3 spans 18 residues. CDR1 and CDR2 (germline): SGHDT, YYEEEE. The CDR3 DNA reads TGTGCCAGCAGCTCCCCTTTCCGGGAGGGCCTAAGGACCGGGGAGCTGTTTTTT. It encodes CASSSPFREGLRTGELFF.